Reported below is one T cell receptor (beta chain). The antigen is undetermined. Original analysis: The detection floor for productive clonotype frequency was 2.59 x 10-5. TCRdb keeps only in-frame clones here, not all; method: immunoSEQ multiplex PCR. V and J calls and clone size come straight from that table; D and trimming were deduced from the DNA. The sample carries some 32,000 clones, 85% recorded once. The CDR3 contains 16 residues. Trimming removed 0 bases at V and 3 bases at J, with 14 bases between. The germline V gene has CDR1 SGDLS and CDR2 YYNGEE. This sample was included in a study of STAT5B mutations in CD4+ large granular lymphocyte leukemia. Study in general: Among healthy controls, a particular HLA allele went with more CDR3 'QG' motifs.

Study conclusions and caveats: Higher CD4+ than CD8+ T-LGLL clonality might reflect small sample size. Compared with healthy controls (2/35), patient top clones favored TRBV06 (8/27).

Sequenced: CD4+ T cells from blood buffy coats. This chain connects TRBV9 to TRBJ2-3; no reliable D call. This TCR came from a human donor in good health. In nucleotides, the CDR3 is TGTGCCAGCAGCGTAGGGGCCAGCGATTTGACAGATACGCAGTATTTT. This encodes CASSVGASDLTDTQYF.